These 25 T cell receptor beta chains came from one sample sequenced in a study of blood T cell repertoires in COVID-19. TCRdb keeps only in-frame clones here, not all; method: immunoSEQ multiplex PCR. The sample contains about 80,000 clones, around 82% of which appear only once. The sample was peripheral blood. These receptors originate from a man older than 75 with active or convalescent COVID-19.

This clone has just a few counts. The rearrangement links TRBV4-3 to TRBJ2-7; possibly TRBD1 for D (6 bases). V was clipped by 4 bases and J by 4 bases, with 17 bases between them. The CDR3 is 15 residues long. CDR1 is LGHNA, CDR2 YSLEER, per germline. For the CDR3, the DNA is TGCGCCAGCAGCCGGACCCGGACAGCATCTTACGAGCAGTACTTC. Its translation is CASSRTRTASYEQYF.

The count of this clone is one. The gene calls are TRBV6-5 and TRBJ1-6, with 7 bases aligning to TRBD1. This CDR3 has 15 residues. V shed 6 bases and J 6 bases; nucleotides not matched to a gene: 8. The germline V gene has CDR1 MNHEY and CDR2 SVGAGI. The DNA for the CDR3 is TGTGCCAGCAGCTACGACAGGGAAAGTAATTCACCCCTCCACTTT. It encodes CASSYDRESNSPLHF.

In this sample, this clone turned up a few times. This chain uses TRBV27 with TRBJ1-5, with 10 bases aligning to TRBD1. With V trimmed by 5 bases and J by 0 bases, 4 bases remained unmatched. The V gene's germline CDR1 is MNHEY and CDR2 SMNVEV (reference sequence). The CDR3 is 16 amino acids. The CDR3 sequence: CASSMGQGYSNQPQHF. CDR3 nucleotide sequence: TGTGCCAGCAGTATGGGACAGGGGTATAGCAATCAGCCCCAGCATTTT.

The chain carries TRBV7-6 and TRBJ2-2; tentatively, D is TRBD1 (6 bases). Trimming took 4 bases from V and 6 from J, leaving 18 bases between them. The CDR3 has 16 amino acids. Germline CDR1 reads SGHVS; CDR2 reads FNYEAQ. This CDR3 reads CASSYPGHPFSGELFF. CDR3 DNA: TGTGCCAGCAGCTACCCGGGACATCCCTTCTCCGGGGAGCTGTTTTTT.

In its sample, this clone was seen a few times. This chain uses TRBV5-1 with TRBJ1-1; D call uncertain. The CDR3 runs 16 residues. Deletions cut 0 bases from V and 1 base from J, with 13 bases between. Looked up from germline, CDR1 is SGHRS and CDR2 is YFSETQ. In DNA form, the CDR3 reads TGCGCCAGCAGCTTGGCCCCCAGTGGCGGGAACACTGAAGCTTTCTTT. This sequence encodes CASSLAPSGGNTEAFF.

The chain carries TRBV2 and TRBJ1-4, with 10 bases aligning to TRBD1. J gave up 5 bases and V 6 bases, and 9 bases lay outside the gene matches. CDR1 and CDR2 from the germline V gene are SNHLY and FYNNEI. CDR3 size: 16 residues. The CDR3 loop reads CASSKAPGQGNEKLFF. The CDR3 nucleotides read TGTGCCAGCAGCAAGGCTCCGGGACAGGGGAATGAAAAACTGTTTTTT.

The chain is built from TRBV19 and TRBJ2-1; 9 nucleotides line up with TRBD1. J lost 12 bases, V lost 7 bases, and 4 bases had no gene match. CDR3 length equals 11 residues. The V gene's germline CDR1 is LNHDA and CDR2 SQIVND (reference sequence). The CDR3 DNA sequence: TGTGCCAGTACCCCGGGACAGGGGCAGTTCTTC. Encoded protein: CASTPGQGQFF. Full variable domain (remainder filled in from reference TRBV19 and TRBJ2-1): DGGITQSPKYLFRKEGQNVTLSCEQNLNHDAMYWYRQDPGQGLRLIYYSQIVNDFQKGDIAEGYSVSREKKESFPLTVTSAQKNPTAFYLCASTPGQGQFFGPGTRLTVL.

The V gene is TRBV15, the J gene TRBJ1-3; D is unresolved. Germline loops: CDR1 LNHNV, CDR2 YYDKDF (reference sequence). This CDR3 has 17 residues. V was pared by 4 bases and J by 0 bases, with 16 bases between. CDR3: CATSTGLGTNSGNTIYF. CDR3 DNA: TGTGCCACCAGCACGGGGTTGGGCACCAACTCTGGAAACACCATATATTTT.

Written as DNA, the CDR3 is TGCGCCAGCAGCCAAGGGGGGACAGGGGATGAAAAACTGTTTTTT. Protein product: CASSQGGTGDEKLFF. The chain joins TRBV4-1 to TRBJ1-4, with 10 bases fitting TRBD1. Germline lookup yields CDR1 MGHRA and CDR2 YSYEKL. V lost 1 base and J lost 6; bases outside the gene matches: 2. The CDR3 runs to 15 residues.

The genes are TRBV5-5 and TRBJ2-3; TRBD2 matches at 9 bases. V shed 4 bases, J shed 1 base, and the junction held 10 bases outside the gene matches. Germline assignment: CDR1 SGHKS and CDR2 YYEKEE (reference sequence). The CDR3 covers 17 residues. The CDR3 reads CASSPILGGGGTDTQYF. As DNA, the CDR3 is TGTGCCAGCAGCCCTATCCTGGGCGGGGGGGGCACAGATACGCAGTATTTT.

The CDR3 loop is CASSSSRGRGLFEQYF. For the CDR3, the DNA is TGTGCCAGCAGCTCGAGCCGGGGTAGGGGGCTTTTCGAGCAGTACTTC. The chain employs TRBV13 and TRBJ2-7; 7 bases align to TRBD1. Germline assignment: CDR1 PRHDT and CDR2 FYEKMQ (reference sequence). This CDR3 region has 16 residues. The V gene end was trimmed by 4 bases and the J gene end by 6 bases; junction bases not matched to a gene: 15.

This chain links TRBV19 with TRBJ2-3; 8 bases line up with TRBD1. CDR1 and CDR2 from the germline V gene are LNHDA and SQIVND (reference sequence). V lost 5 bases and J lost 5; bases outside the gene matches: 6. The CDR3 contains 14 residues. The CDR3 bases are TGTGCCAGTAGTGCCAGACAGGGGAGAGATACGCAGTATTTT. Translation: CASSARQGRDTQYF.

The chain joins TRBV27 to TRBJ2-1; 8 nucleotides align to TRBD2. The germline V gene has CDR1 MNHEY and CDR2 SMNVEV (reference sequence). The CDR3 extends over 15 amino acids. After removal of 6 bases from V and 4 bases from J, the junction contained 8 bases not matched to a gene. The DNA of the CDR3 is TGTGCCAGCAGGCCAAGCGGGAGTGGATACAATGAGCAGTTCTTC. Translation: CASRPSGSGYNEQFF.

In its sample, this clone was seen once. V is TRBV23-1 and J is TRBJ2-7, with D perhaps matching TRBD1 (6 bases). TRBV23-1 is filed as an ORF, its function uncertain. V lost 6 bases to trimming and J lost 1 base, with 13 bases between them. This CDR3 is 14 amino acids long. The CDR3 spells CASRPQGISYEQYF. The CDR3 DNA sequence: TGCGCCAGCAGACCACAGGGAATTTCCTACGAGCAGTACTTC.

The J gene is TRBJ1-5, the V gene TRBV15; D perhaps matches TRBD1 (5 bases). This CDR3 comprises 14 residues. V was cut by 4 bases and J by 7 bases, with 14 bases left in between. Germline CDR1 reads LNHNV; CDR2 reads YYDKDF (reference sequence). This CDR3 is CATSTRQHRQPQHF. In DNA, the CDR3 is TGTGCCACCAGCACAAGACAGCATCGGCAGCCCCAGCATTTT.

V gene TRBV19 combines with J gene TRBJ1-1; TRBD1 is a possible D gene (5 bases). V was shortened by 4 bases and J by 0 bases, with 12 bases between the two germline ends. There are 15 residues in the CDR3. From germline, CDR1 is LNHDA and CDR2 SQIVND (reference sequence). CDR3 DNA sequence: TGTGCCAGTAGTACCCGGAGGGACGTGAACACTGAAGCTTTCTTT. Translating gives CASSTRRDVNTEAFF.

The chain recombines TRBV5-6 with TRBJ2-1; D is ambiguous. The germline V gene has CDR1 SGHDT and CDR2 YYEEEE. The length of the CDR3 is 13 residues. Trimming stripped 0 bases from V and 5 bases from J, with 6 bases between. In DNA, the CDR3 is TGTGCCAGCAGCTTGGGACTTAACAATGAGCAGTTCTTC. Protein product: CASSLGLNNEQFF.

V gene TRBV18 combines with J gene TRBJ2-7; D is possibly TRBD2 (5 bases). Germline CDR1 reads KGHSH; CDR2 reads LQKENI. This CDR3 region has 14 residues. The ends were cut back, 5 bases at V and 2 bases at J, with 13 bases in the middle. The DNA for the CDR3 is TGTGCCAGCTCATCTTCACTAGGTCCCTACGAGCAGTACTTC. This encodes CASSSSLGPYEQYF.

The chain links TRBV19 to TRBJ2-2; D is possibly TRBD1 (5 bases). The V and J ends lost 3 bases and 7 bases respectively, with 9 bases between them. The CDR3 spans 13 residues. Looked up from germline, CDR1 is LNHDA and CDR2 is SQIVND (reference sequence). For the CDR3, the DNA is TGTGCCAGTAGTATTAGGGGCTTCGGGGAGCTGTTTTTT. Its protein product is CASSIRGFGELFF.

The chain joins TRBV25-1 to TRBJ2-7; D remains unclear. The CDR3 covers 14 residues. Germline V CDR1 and CDR2: MGHDK, SYGVNS. Trimming removed 3 bases from V and 6 bases from J, with 15 bases in between. The CDR3 DNA reads as TGTGCCAGCAGTGACCCCTTCAGGTCCGGCGAGCAGTACTTC. Protein product: CASSDPFRSGEQYF.

A single count supports this clone. The CDR3 coding sequence is TGCAGCGTTGTGGGCTCCAGCCACGAGCAGTACTTC. Protein product: CSVVGSSHEQYF. The chain recombines TRBV29-1 with TRBJ2-7; D unresolved. Trimming shortened V by 4 bases and J by 5 bases, and 12 bases separated the two germline ends. The CDR3 spans 12 residues. CDR1 SQVTM and CDR2 ANQGSEA come from the germline V gene.

V usage is TRBV11-3 and J usage is TRBJ2-1; a weak D match, TRBD2 (6 bases). V was trimmed by 4 bases and J by 0 bases, leaving 10 bases between them. This CDR3 has 15 residues. The germline V gene has CDR1 SGHNT and CDR2 YENEEA. The CDR3 nucleotides read TGTGCCAGCAGCTCGGGCGGGGACTCCTACAATGAGCAGTTCTTC. Amino acids: CASSSGGDSYNEQFF.

This rearrangement joins TRBV7-6 to TRBJ1-5; no reliable D call. The germline V gene has CDR1 SGHVS and CDR2 FNYEAQ. This CDR3 region has 15 residues. V lost 2 bases, J lost 1 base, and 9 bases lay in between. The CDR3 loop is CASSLSGESNQPQHF. CDR3 in DNA: TGTGCCAGCAGCTTAAGCGGCGAGAGCAATCAGCCCCAGCATTTT. The full variable domain, in which reference TRBV7-6 and TRBJ1-5 provide the parts outside the CDR3, is GAGVSQSPRYKVTKRGQDVALRCDPISGHVSLYWYRQALGQGPEFLTYFNYEAQQDKSGLPNDRFSAERPEGSISTLTIQRTEQRDSAMYRCASSLSGESNQPQHFGDGTRLSIL.

This rearrangement joins TRBV19 to TRBJ2-5; 7 bases fit TRBD1. Germline V gives CDR1 LNHDA, CDR2 SQIVND (reference sequence). The CDR3 loop spans 13 amino acids. V dropped 7 bases and J dropped 4; count of bases not matched to a gene: 6. The CDR3 here is CASKDRDRETQYF. The CDR3 DNA reads as TGTGCCAGTAAGGATCGGGACAGAGAGACCCAGTACTTC.

This chain uses TRBV5-6 with TRBJ1-5; 9 nucleotides align to TRBD1. Trimming removed 0 bases from V and 6 bases from J; junction bases left unmatched: 4. The germline gives CDR1 SGHDT, CDR2 YYEEEE. This CDR3 comprises 15 residues. CDR3 protein: CASSLGTGAGQPQHF. The CDR3, as DNA: TGTGCCAGCAGCTTGGGGACAGGGGCAGGTCAGCCCCAGCATTTT.